These T cell receptor beta chains were read from a single sample in a study of glioma-infiltrating T cells after dendritic cell vaccination. Sequencing was performed with immunoSEQ multiplex PCR; in TCRdb, only in-frame clones are kept and a portion is missing. The sample yields about 50,000 clones, about 89% seen once. The material was blood, obtained after dendritic cell vaccination. The receptors here all came from a human donor with glioblastoma. Each CDR3 is given with its conserved first and last residue. Fields, in order: V gene, clone size, D gene, J gene, CDR3 protein, CDR3 DNA. A D gene is named only where the DNA matches it firmly. Some rows mark clone size as missing; the rest say once, few, many or name a class of expanded clone.

>TRBV7-9|.|.|TRBJ2-7
CASSLDLASLNEQYF
TGTGCCAGCAGCTTAGACCTAGCCTCTTTGAACGAGCAGTACTTC
>TRBV19|.|TRBD2|TRBJ2-7
CASRPSSGSYEQYF
TGTGCCAGTAGGCCTTCTAGCGGGAGTTACGAGCAGTACTTC
>TRBV5-1|.|TRBD1|TRBJ1-2
CASSWGQGAYGYTF
TGCGCCAGCAGCTGGGGACAGGGGGCTTATGGCTACACCTTC
>TRBV12-5|.|.|TRBJ2-7
CASGLVLAPSYEQYF
TGTGCTAGTGGTTTGGTACTCGCGCCGTCCTACGAGCAGTACTTC
>TRBV13|.|.|TRBJ2-7
CASSPRDFGSYEQYF
TGTGCCAGCAGCCCCCGGGACTTCGGGTCCTACGAGCAGTACTTC
>TRBV11-2|.|TRBD2|TRBJ2-3
CASSPLWGRVAGSTDTQYF
TGTGCCAGCAGCCCATTATGGGGGAGAGTAGCGGGCTCCACAGATACGCAGTATTTT
>TRBV9|few|.|TRBJ2-6
CASSPQTGSGANVLTF
TGTGCCAGCAGCCCGCAGACAGGCTCTGGGGCCAACGTCCTGACTTTC
>TRBV2|.|.|TRBJ1-1
CASIQGNTEAFF
TGTGCCAGCATACAGGGGAACACTGAAGCTTTCTTT
>TRBV5-1|.|.|TRBJ2-7
CASSPGTHPYEQYF
TGCGCCAGCAGCCCAGGGACTCATCCCTACGAGCAGTACTTC
>TRBV2|.|TRBD2|TRBJ2-1
CASFQGMTSVNEQFF
TGTGCCAGCTTTCAAGGGATGACTAGCGTCAATGAGCAGTTCTTC
>TRBV4-2|.|.|TRBJ2-1
CASSQVMGSLSYNEQFF
TGTGCCAGCAGCCAAGTGATGGGCAGCCTTTCCTACAATGAGCAGTTCTTC
>TRBV5-4|once|TRBD1|TRBJ2-2
CASSLGTGGTGELFF
TGTGCCAGCAGCCTAGGGACAGGAGGAACCGGGGAGCTGTTTTTT
>TRBV2|.|TRBD2|TRBJ2-3
CVSEWAGGADTQYF
TGTGTCAGTGAGTGGGCGGGAGGGGCAGATACGCAGTATTTT
>TRBV30|.|.|TRBJ1-5
CAWSVPGITGEADQPQHF
TGTGCCTGGAGTGTACCGGGTATAACAGGAGAGGCCGATCAGCCCCAGCATTTT
>TRBV4-3|few|.|TRBJ2-7
CASSQDGAGQGYEQYF
TGCGCCAGCAGCCAAGATGGGGCCGGGCAGGGGTACGAGCAGTACTTC
>TRBV10-3|.|.|TRBJ1-3
CAITRVAGNTIYF
TGTGCCATAACTAGGGTAGCTGGAAACACCATATATTTT
>TRBV28|.|.|TRBJ1-2
CASSYRNYGYTF
TGTGCCAGCAGTTACAGGAACTATGGCTACACCTTC
>TRBV18|.|.|TRBJ1-5
CASSPSQGLEPQHF
TGTGCCAGCTCACCTTCTCAGGGGCTGGAGCCCCAGCATTTT
>TRBV5-4|.|.|TRBJ2-5
CASSSNGGGETQYF
TGTGCCAGCAGCTCGAACGGGGGAGGTGAGACCCAGTACTTC
>TRBV9|.|.|TRBJ2-1
CASSVSGSASLNNEQFF
TGTGCCAGCAGCGTATCCGGGAGCGCATCACTTAACAATGAGCAGTTCTTC
>TRBV7-3|.|TRBD2|TRBJ2-1
CASSHLAGSNEQFF
TGTGCCAGCAGCCATTTAGCGGGTAGCAATGAGCAGTTCTTC
>TRBV19|.|.|TRBJ2-1
CASSILIQGITYNEQFF
TGTGCCAGTAGTATCCTCATCCAGGGTATTACGTACAATGAGCAGTTCTTC
>TRBV27|once|.|TRBJ2-5
CASRGKGGRQETQYF
TGTGCCAGCAGGGGCAAGGGAGGTCGCCAAGAGACCCAGTACTTC
>TRBV28|.|TRBD1|TRBJ1-2
CASSTSYRGSMRGYTF
TGTGCCAGCAGCACCTCTTACAGGGGGAGTATGAGGGGCTACACCTTC
>TRBV7-8|few|.|TRBJ1-3
CASSLGQTVISGNTIYF
TGTGCCAGCAGCTTAGGTCAGACAGTGATCTCTGGAAACACCATATATTTT
>TRBV5-1|.|.|TRBJ2-4
CASSLGASGSKNIQYF
TGCGCCAGCAGCTTGGGGGCATCCGGGAGCAAAAACATTCAGTACTTC
>TRBV30|.|TRBD2|TRBJ2-1
CAWSVRGGWFF
TGTGCCTGGAGTGTAAGGGGAGGGTGGTTCTTC
>TRBV5-8|once|.|TRBJ1-1
CASSKVSWYSNTEAFF
TGTGCCAGCAGCAAGGTTAGCTGGTATTCGAACACTGAAGCTTTCTTT
>TRBV14|.|TRBD2|TRBJ2-3
CASSLLNSGSAGANTQYF
TGTGCCAGCAGCCTACTCAATAGCGGGAGCGCAGGGGCAAATACGCAGTATTTT
>TRBV4-1|few|.|TRBJ1-5
CASSQDPQQPQHF
TGCGCCAGCAGCCAAGATCCTCAGCAGCCCCAGCATTTT
>TRBV27|.|.|TRBJ1-2
CASSSTGPNYGYTF
TGTGCCAGCAGTTCCACAGGGCCCAACTATGGCTACACCTTC
>TRBV19|once|TRBD1|TRBJ1-5
CASSKDRAYNQPQHF
TGTGCCAGTAGCAAGGACAGGGCCTACAATCAGCCCCAGCATTTT
>TRBV9|.|TRBD2|TRBJ2-3
CASSGPGLAGDGLGSTDTQYF
TGTGCCAGCAGCGGACCGGGACTAGCGGGAGATGGCCTAGGGAGCACAGATACGCAGTATTTT
>TRBV28|once|TRBD1|TRBJ1-2
CASSFPSTGGYTF
TGTGCCAGCAGTTTCCCCTCGACAGGGGGCTACACCTTC